This T cell receptor (beta chain) was retrieved from a study of T-cell memory formation after mild COVID-19. General study points: The CD4+ clones that contracted clustered mainly within CM and EM, and the CD8+ clones concentrated in EMRA.

Note on this clonotype: Its specificity is unknown.

TCR alpha and TCR beta cDNA libraries with sample barcodes and UMIs came from 5'RACE using constant-segment primers. Using its own MiXCR run on the 5' RACE reads, TCRdb lists one record per CDR3 protein. The sample shows under 250,000 distinct CDR3 sequences, 15% of them seen only once. This CDR3 contains 15 residues. The germline V and J ends were trimmed by 3 bases and 7 bases, with 15 bases remaining between them. Looked up from germline, CDR1 is MNHEY and CDR2 is SMNVEV (reference sequence). This chain uses TRBV27 with TRBJ2-2, with D maybe TRBD1 (6 bases). The source is an adult woman who had mild COVID-19 (a few samples of this study predate the infection). Cell type and time point are not known. Source material: PBMCs or a T cell subset sorted from them (not recorded which). CDR3 in amino acids: CASSFIRGRDGELFF. CDR3 nucleotide sequence: TGTGCCAGCAGTTTTATCAGGGGTAGGGACGGGGAGCTGTTTTTT.